The 10 T cell receptor beta chains presented below share a single source sample, sequenced in a study of beta chain features in type 1 diabetes. Expressed TCRB transcripts were sequenced because the entire RNA isolate underwent reverse transcription. The data were produced by immunoSEQ multiplex PCR, yet TCRdb's version contains in-frame clones alone and is incomplete. In the table there are some 290,000 clones, about 13% of which are singletons. General observations from the study: In every one of the four CD4+ subsets, TCRB CDR3s were moderately but significantly shorter in Type 1 diabetes patients.

These receptors are not linked to any known antigen. The sequencing input was naive CD4+ T cells from blood. These receptors all stem from a man aged 25-45 years with type 1 diabetes.

This clone was counted a few times. The rearrangement uses TRBV7-9 and TRBJ2-2, with a weak D call TRBD1 (6 bases). The CDR3 covers 18 residues. From germline, CDR1 is SEHNR and CDR2 FQNEAQ (reference sequence). Trimming cost V 5 bases and J 7 bases, with 26 bases left between them. CDR3 nucleotide sequence: TGTGCCAGCAGCCGACGGGGCACAGGGAACCCGAGGGGCGGGGAGCTGTTTTTT. Translated, it gives CASSRRGTGNPRGGELFF.

The chain links TRBV9 to TRBJ2-1; TRBD2 aligns across 7 bases. V shed 0 bases and J 5 bases; nucleotides not matched to a gene: 8. The CDR3 has 16 residues. In germline, CDR1 is SGDLS, CDR2 YYNGEE. This CDR3 reads CASSVVGGRGHNEQFF. DNA of the CDR3: TGTGCCAGCAGCGTAGTCGGGGGGAGGGGCCACAATGAGCAGTTCTTC.

CDR3 in DNA: TGTGCCAGCAGCCAAGATTACGGGAGGAAACAAACCTACGAGCAGTACTTC. Protein product: CASSQDYGRKQTYEQYF. The chain is built from TRBV14 and TRBJ2-7, with TRBD2 identical over 7 bases. Germline-derived CDR1 and CDR2 are SGHDN and FVKESK. The CDR3 has 17 residues. The V and J ends lost 0 bases and 2 bases, in that order; junction bases with no gene match: 10.

This clone has just a few counts. The V gene is TRBV18, the J gene TRBJ1-5; D is undetermined. Germline CDR1 and CDR2: KGHSH and LQKENI. The CDR3 has 16 residues. Trimming pared 3 bases from V and 0 bases from J, leaving 12 bases between. CDR3 in DNA: TGTGCCAGCTCACCTTCGGGTATCGATAGCAATCAGCCCCAGCATTTT. As protein: CASSPSGIDSNQPQHF.

This clone came up a few times. The rearrangement joins TRBV6-5 to TRBJ1-5, with D perhaps matching TRBD1 (5 bases). The CDR3 is made up of 14 amino acids. V lost 4 bases, J lost 2 bases, and 9 bases lay in between. Germline V gives CDR1 MNHEY, CDR2 SVGAGI. CDR3 coding DNA: TGTGCCAGCAGTTTGACGGGGGGCAATCAGCCCCAGCATTTT. The encoded protein is CASSLTGGNQPQHF.

The rearrangement links TRBV28 to TRBJ1-2; 9 nucleotides line up with TRBD1. Germline V gene lookup returns CDR1 MDHEN and CDR2 SYDVKM. V lost 9 bases, J lost 7 bases, and 9 bases stayed unmatched. The CDR3 totals 13 residues. The CDR3, as DNA: TGTGCCAGTCGAACCGGGACAGGGAGTGGCTACACCTTC. Protein: CASRTGTGSGYTF.

The chain carries TRBV18 and TRBJ2-4, with D maybe TRBD2 (5 bases). CDR3 size: 16 residues. Per the germline V gene, CDR1 is KGHSH and CDR2 is LQKENI. V gave up 4 bases and J gave up 0 bases, with 13 bases separating them. CDR3 in amino acids: CASSLGNLLAKNIQYF. The DNA for the CDR3 is TGTGCCAGCTCACTCGGGAACCTGCTAGCCAAAAACATTCAGTACTTC. Full variable domain (rest looked up from reference TRBV18 and TRBJ2-4): NAGVMQNPRHLVRRRGQEARLRCSPMKGHSHVYWYRQLPEEGLKFMVYLQKENIIDESGMPKERFSAEFPKEGPSILRIQQVVRGDSAAYFCASSLGNLLAKNIQYFGAGTRLSVL.

The CDR3 sequence is CATSFRTGEETQYF. The CDR3, as DNA: TGTGCCACCAGCTTCCGGACAGGGGAAGAGACCCAGTACTTC. The chain uses TRBV15 and TRBJ2-5; 9 positions match TRBD1. J was trimmed by 3 bases and V by 5 bases; bases with no gene match: 4. The CDR3 totals 14 residues. Germline V gives CDR1 LNHNV, CDR2 YYDKDF (reference sequence).

The gene calls are TRBV29-1 and TRBJ2-1; 7 bases are a match to TRBD1. Germline-derived CDR1 and CDR2 are SQVTM and ANQGSEA. The CDR3 has 15 amino acids. J lost 6 bases, V lost 6 bases, and 14 bases had no gene match. This CDR3 is CSVTIRGTSRNEQFF. CDR3 DNA sequence: TGCAGCGTCACCATCAGGGGGACAAGCCGCAATGAGCAGTTCTTC.

CDR3 protein: CAWSGRLRSYEQYF. For the CDR3, the DNA is TGTGCCTGGAGTGGCAGGCTACGATCGTACGAGCAGTACTTC. The chain is built from TRBV30 and TRBJ2-7, with unresolved D. Germline-derived CDR1 and CDR2 are GTSNPN and SVGIG (reference sequence). The CDR3 sequence is 14 residues long. Deletions cut 1 base from V and 4 bases from J, with 14 bases between.